This T cell receptor beta chain was identified in a study of blood T cell repertoires in COVID-19. The CDR3 runs 16 residues. The germline V gene encodes CDR1 LNHDA and CDR2 SQIVND (reference sequence). Trimming pared 7 bases from V and 4 bases from J, leaving 23 bases between. Profiled with immunoSEQ multiplex PCR; TCRdb holds only in-frame clones, not every one. The table has hundreds of thousands of clones, roughly 86% seen once. In its sample, this clone was seen a few times. Sequenced material: PBMCs or T cells enriched from blood (not recorded which). This clonotype originated in a young woman with acute COVID-19. This chain uses TRBV19 with TRBJ2-7; TRBD1 might be the D (7 bases). Here the CDR3 DNA reads TGTGCCAGTACCAGGGGTGCGGGGACAGAGAAATACGAGCAGTACTTC. Amino acid sequence: CASTRGAGTEKYEQYF.